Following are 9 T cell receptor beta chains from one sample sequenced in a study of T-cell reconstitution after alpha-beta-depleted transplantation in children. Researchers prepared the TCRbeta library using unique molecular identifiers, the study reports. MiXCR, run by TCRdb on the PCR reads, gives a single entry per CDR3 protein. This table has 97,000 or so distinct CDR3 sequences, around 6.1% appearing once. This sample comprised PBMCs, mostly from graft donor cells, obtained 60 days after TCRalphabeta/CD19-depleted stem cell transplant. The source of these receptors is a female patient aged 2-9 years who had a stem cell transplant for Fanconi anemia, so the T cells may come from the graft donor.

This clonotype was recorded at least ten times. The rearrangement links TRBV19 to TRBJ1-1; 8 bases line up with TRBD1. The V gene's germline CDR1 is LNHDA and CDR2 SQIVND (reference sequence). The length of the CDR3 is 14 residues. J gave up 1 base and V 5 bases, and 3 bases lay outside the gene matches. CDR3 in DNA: TGTGCCAGTAGTTCCGGGACAGGGAACACTGAAGCTTTCTTT. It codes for CASSSGTGNTEAFF. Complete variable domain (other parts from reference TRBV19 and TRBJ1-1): DGGITQSPKYLFRKEGQNVTLSCEQNLNHDAMYWYRQDPGQGLRLIYYSQIVNDFQKGDIAEGYSVSREKKESFPLTVTSAQKNPTAFYLCASSSGTGNTEAFFGQGTRLTVV.

The CDR3 protein is CASSGLAGGYEQYF. As DNA, the CDR3 is TGTGCCAGCAGCGGACTAGCGGGGGGCTACGAGCAGTACTTC. The rearrangement uses TRBV7-2 and TRBJ2-7; 14 bases align to TRBD2. V dropped 5 bases and J dropped 3; count of bases not matched to a gene: 0. This CDR3 spans 14 amino acids. Germline V gives CDR1 SGHTA, CDR2 FQGNSA.

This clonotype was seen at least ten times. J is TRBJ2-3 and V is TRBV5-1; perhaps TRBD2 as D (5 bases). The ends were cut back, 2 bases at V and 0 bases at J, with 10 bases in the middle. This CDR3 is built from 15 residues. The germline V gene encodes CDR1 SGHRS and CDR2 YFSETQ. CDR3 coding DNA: TGCGCCAGCAGCTTTCAGCGGACTAGCACAGATACGCAGTATTTT. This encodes CASSFQRTSTDTQYF.

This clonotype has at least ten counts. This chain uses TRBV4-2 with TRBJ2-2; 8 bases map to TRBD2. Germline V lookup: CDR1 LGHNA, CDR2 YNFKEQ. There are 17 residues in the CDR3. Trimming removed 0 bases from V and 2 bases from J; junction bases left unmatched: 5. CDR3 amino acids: CASSQESSGLNTGELFF. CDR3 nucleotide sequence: TGTGCCAGCAGCCAAGAGTCTAGCGGGCTTAACACCGGGGAGCTGTTTTTT.

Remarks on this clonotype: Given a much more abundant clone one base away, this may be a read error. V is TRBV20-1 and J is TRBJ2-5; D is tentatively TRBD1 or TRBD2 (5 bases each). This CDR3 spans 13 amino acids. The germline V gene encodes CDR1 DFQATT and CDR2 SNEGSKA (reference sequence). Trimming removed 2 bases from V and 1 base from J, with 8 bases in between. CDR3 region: CSARSGTQETQYF. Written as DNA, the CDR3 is TGCAGTGCTAGATCCGGGACCCAAGAGACCCAGTACTTC.

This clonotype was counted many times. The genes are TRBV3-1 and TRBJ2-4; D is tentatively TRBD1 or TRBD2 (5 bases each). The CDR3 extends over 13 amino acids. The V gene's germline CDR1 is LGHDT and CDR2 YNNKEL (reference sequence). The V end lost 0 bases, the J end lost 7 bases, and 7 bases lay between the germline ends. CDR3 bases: TGTGCCAGCAGCCAAGAATGGGGGAACATTCAGTACTTC. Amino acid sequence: CASSQEWGNIQYF. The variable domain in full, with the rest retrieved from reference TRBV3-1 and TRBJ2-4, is DTAVSQTPKYLVTQMGNDKSIKCEQNLGHDTMYWYKQDSKKFLKIMFSYNNKELIINETVPNRFSPKSPDKAHLNLHINSLELGDSAVYFCASSQEWGNIQYFGAGTRLSVL.

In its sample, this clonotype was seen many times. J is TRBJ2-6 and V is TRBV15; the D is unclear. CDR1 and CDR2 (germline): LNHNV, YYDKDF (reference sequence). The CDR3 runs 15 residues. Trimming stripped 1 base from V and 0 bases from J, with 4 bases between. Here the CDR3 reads CATSRAVSGANVLTF. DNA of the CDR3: TGTGCCACCAGCAGAGCAGTCTCTGGGGCCAACGTCCTGACTTTC.

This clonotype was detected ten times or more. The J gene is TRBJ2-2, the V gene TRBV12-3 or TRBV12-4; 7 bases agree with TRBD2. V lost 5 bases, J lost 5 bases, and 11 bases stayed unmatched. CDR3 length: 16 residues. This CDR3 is CASSQRAGVITGELFF. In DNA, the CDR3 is TGTGCCAGCAGTCAGAGGGCGGGAGTAATTACCGGGGAGCTGTTTTTT.

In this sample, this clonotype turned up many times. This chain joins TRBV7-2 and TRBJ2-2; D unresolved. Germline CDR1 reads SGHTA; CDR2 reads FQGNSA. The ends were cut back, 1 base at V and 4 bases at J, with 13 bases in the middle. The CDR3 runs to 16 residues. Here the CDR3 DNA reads TGTGCCAGCAGCTTAGTTGGCAGAACTATCACCGGGGAGCTGTTTTTT. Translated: CASSLVGRTITGELFF.